This TCR beta chain was identified in a study of blood T cell repertoires in COVID-19. Overall study context: Donors in the United States, Italy and Spain gave samples during acute or convalescent COVID-19.

Those who participated ranged in age from roughly 18 to 100 years and resided in about two dozen US areas. Participants were placed into cohorts based on the clinical history they reported. Per the original methods: Estimation of nucleated cell counts was performed using reference gene primer amplification. The method was immunoSEQ multiplex PCR; TCRdb's version includes in-frame clones alone and lacks a portion of them. That table is the source of V, J and clone size, and D and trimming were worked out from the DNA. This sample has approximately 170,000 clones; approximately 80% occur once, and the top ten carry approximately 6%. V lost 4 bases, J lost 2 bases, and 19 bases lay in between. CDR1 SNHLY and CDR2 FYNNEI come from the germline V gene. This CDR3 is 17 amino acids long.

Input material: PBMCs or T cells enriched from blood (not recorded which). The clonotype comes from a middle-aged man who had recovered from COVID-19. V is TRBV2 and J is TRBJ2-3; a weak D match, TRBD2 (6 bases). The CDR3 sequence is CASSGSKGRRTTDTQYF. CDR3 nucleotides: TGTGCCAGCAGTGGGAGTAAAGGGAGGAGAACCACAGATACGCAGTATTTT.